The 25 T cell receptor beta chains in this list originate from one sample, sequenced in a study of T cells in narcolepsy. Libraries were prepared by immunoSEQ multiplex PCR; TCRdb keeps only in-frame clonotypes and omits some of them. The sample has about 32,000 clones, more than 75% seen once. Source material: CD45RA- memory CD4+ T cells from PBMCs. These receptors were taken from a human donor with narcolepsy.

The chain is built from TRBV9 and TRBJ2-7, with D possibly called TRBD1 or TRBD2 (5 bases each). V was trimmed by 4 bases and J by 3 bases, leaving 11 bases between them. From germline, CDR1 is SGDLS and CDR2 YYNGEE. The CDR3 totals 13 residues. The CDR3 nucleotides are TGTGCCAGCAGCCCCTGGGACGGCTACGAGCAGTACTTC. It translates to CASSPWDGYEQYF.

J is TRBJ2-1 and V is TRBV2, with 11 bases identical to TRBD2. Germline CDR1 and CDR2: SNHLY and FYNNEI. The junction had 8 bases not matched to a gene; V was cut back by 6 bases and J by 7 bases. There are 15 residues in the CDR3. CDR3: CASRRIAGGRNEQFF. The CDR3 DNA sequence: TGTGCCAGCAGAAGAATAGCGGGAGGGCGGAATGAGCAGTTCTTC. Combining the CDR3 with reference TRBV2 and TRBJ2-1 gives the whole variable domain EPEVTQTPSHQVTQMGQEVILRCVPISNHLYFYWYRQILGQKVEFLVSFYNNEISEKSEIFDDQFSVERPDGSNFTLKIRSTKLEDSAMYFCASRRIAGGRNEQFFGPGTRLTVL.

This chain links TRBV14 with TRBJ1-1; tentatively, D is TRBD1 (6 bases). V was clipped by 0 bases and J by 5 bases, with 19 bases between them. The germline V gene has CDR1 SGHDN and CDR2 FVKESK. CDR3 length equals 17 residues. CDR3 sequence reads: CASSQELGTPRGTEAFF. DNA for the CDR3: TGTGCCAGCAGCCAAGAATTGGGCACCCCCAGGGGTACTGAAGCTTTCTTT.

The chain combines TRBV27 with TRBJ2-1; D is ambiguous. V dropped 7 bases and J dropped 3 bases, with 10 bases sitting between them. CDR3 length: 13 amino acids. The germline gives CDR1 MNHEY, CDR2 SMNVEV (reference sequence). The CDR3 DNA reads TGTGCCAGCATGTTGACAAGCTACAATGAGCAGTTCTTC. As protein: CASMLTSYNEQFF.

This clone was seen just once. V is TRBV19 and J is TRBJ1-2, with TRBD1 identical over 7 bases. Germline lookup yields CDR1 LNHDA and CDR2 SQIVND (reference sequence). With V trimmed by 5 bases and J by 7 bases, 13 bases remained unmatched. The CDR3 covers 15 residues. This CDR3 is CASSDRDSRGSGYTF. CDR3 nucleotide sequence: TGTGCCAGTAGTGACCGGGACAGTCGCGGGTCTGGCTACACCTTC.

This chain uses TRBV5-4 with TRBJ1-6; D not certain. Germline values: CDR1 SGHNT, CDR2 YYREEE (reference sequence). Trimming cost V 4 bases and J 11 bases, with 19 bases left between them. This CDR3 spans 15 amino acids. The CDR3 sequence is CASSTESRRRAPLHF. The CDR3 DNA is TGTGCCAGCAGCACGGAATCGAGACGCCGTGCACCCCTCCACTTT.

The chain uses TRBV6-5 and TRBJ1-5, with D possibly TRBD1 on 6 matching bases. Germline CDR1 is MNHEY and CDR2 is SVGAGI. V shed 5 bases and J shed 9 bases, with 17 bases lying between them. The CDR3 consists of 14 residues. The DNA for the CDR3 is TGTGCCAGCAGTGTTTACAGGGAGAGCTCGCCCCAGCATTTT. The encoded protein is CASSVYRESSPQHF.

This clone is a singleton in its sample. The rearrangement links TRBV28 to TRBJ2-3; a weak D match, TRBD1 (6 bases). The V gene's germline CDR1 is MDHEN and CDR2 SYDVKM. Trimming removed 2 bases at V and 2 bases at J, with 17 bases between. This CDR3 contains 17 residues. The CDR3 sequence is CASSLARDTSITDTQYF. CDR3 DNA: TGTGCCAGCAGTTTAGCTCGGGACACATCTATCACAGATACGCAGTATTTT.

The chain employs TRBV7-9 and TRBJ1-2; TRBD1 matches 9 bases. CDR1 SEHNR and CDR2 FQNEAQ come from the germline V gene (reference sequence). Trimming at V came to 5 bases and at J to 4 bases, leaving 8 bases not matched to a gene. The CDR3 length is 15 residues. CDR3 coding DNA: TGTGCCAGCAGCCCGACGGAACAGGGGGCCTATGGCTACACCTTC. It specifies CASSPTEQGAYGYTF.

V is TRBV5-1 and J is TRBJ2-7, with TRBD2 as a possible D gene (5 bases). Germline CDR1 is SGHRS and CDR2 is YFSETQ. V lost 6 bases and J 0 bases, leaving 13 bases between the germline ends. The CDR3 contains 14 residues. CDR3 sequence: CASTVDSSSYEQYF. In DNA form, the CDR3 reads TGCGCCAGCACCGTGGACTCTAGCTCCTACGAGCAGTACTTC. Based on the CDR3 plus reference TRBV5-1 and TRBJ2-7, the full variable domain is KAGVTQTPRYLIKTRGQQVTLSCSPISGHRSVSWYQQTPGQGLQFLFEYFSETQRNKGNFPGRFSGRQFSNSRSEMNVSTLELGDSALYLCASTVDSSSYEQYFGPGTRLTVT.

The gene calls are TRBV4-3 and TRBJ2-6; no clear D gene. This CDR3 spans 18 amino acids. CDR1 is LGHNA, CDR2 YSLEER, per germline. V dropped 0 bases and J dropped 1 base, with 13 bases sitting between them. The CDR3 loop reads CASSQDGPARSGANVLTF. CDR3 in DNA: TGCGCCAGCAGCCAAGATGGACCTGCGAGGTCTGGGGCCAACGTCCTGACTTTC.

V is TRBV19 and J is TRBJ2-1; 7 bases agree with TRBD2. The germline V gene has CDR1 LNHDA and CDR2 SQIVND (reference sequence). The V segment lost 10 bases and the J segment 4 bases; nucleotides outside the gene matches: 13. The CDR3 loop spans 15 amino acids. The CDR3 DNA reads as TGTGCCATCCCCCGAGGTATAGCGGGTTACAATGAGCAGTTCTTC. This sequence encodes CAIPRGIAGYNEQFF. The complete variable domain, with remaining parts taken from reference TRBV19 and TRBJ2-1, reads DGGITQSPKYLFRKEGQNVTLSCEQNLNHDAMYWYRQDPGQGLRLIYYSQIVNDFQKGDIAEGYSVSREKKESFPLTVTSAQKNPTAFYLCAIPRGIAGYNEQFFGPGTRLTVL.

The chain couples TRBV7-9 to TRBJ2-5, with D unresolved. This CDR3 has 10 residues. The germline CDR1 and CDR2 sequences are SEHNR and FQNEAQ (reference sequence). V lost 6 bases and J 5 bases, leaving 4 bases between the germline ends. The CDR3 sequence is CASSVETQYF. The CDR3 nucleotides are TGTGCCAGCAGTGTTGAGACCCAGTACTTC.

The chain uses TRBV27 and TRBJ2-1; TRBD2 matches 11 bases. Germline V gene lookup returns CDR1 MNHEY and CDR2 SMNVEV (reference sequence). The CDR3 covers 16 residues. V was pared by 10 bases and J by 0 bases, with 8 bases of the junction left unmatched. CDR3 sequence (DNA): TGTGCCACCAGACTAGCGGGGTCCTTCTCCTACAATGAGCAGTTCTTC. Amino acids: CATRLAGSFSYNEQFF.

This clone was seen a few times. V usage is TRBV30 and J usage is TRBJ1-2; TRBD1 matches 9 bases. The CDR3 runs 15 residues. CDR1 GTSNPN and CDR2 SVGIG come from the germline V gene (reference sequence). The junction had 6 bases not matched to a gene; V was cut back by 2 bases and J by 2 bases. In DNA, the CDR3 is TGTGCCTGGAGTACAAGACAGGGGGGGAACTATGGCTACACCTTC. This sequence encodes CAWSTRQGGNYGYTF. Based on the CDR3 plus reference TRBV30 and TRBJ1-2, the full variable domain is SQTIHQWPATLVQPVGSPLSLECTVEGTSNPNLYWYRQAAGRGLQLLFYSVGIGQISSEVPQNLSASRPQDRQFILSSKKLLLSDSGFYLCAWSTRQGGNYGYTFGSGTRLTVV.

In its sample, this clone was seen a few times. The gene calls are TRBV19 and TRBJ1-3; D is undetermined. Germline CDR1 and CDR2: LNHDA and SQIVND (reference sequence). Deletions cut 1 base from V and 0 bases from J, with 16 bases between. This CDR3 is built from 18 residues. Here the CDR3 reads CASSIGWRGKRSGNTIYF. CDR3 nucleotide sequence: TGTGCCAGTAGTATAGGATGGAGAGGTAAACGCTCTGGAAACACCATATATTTT.

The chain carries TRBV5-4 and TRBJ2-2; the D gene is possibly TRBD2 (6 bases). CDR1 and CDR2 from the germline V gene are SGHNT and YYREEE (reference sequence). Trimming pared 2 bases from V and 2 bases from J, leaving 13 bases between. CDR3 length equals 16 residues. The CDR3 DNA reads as TGTGCCAGCAGCTTTTCCTGGGGGGTTAACACCGGGGAGCTGTTTTTT. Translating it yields CASSFSWGVNTGELFF.

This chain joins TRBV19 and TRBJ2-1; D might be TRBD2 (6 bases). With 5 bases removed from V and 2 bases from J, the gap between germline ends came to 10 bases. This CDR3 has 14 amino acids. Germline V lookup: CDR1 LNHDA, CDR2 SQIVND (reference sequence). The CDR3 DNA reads TGTGCCAGTAGTTCGACTAGTGCCTACAATGAGCAGTTCTTC. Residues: CASSSTSAYNEQFF. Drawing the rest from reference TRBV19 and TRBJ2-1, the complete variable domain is DGGITQSPKYLFRKEGQNVTLSCEQNLNHDAMYWYRQDPGQGLRLIYYSQIVNDFQKGDIAEGYSVSREKKESFPLTVTSAQKNPTAFYLCASSSTSAYNEQFFGPGTRLTVL.

The CDR3 sequence is CASSSRQAQFF. CDR3 DNA sequence: TGTGCCAGCAGCTCGAGACAAGCCCAGTTCTTC. This rearrangement joins TRBV11-2 to TRBJ2-1, with no clear D. The CDR3 sequence is 11 residues long. V shed 4 bases and J shed 13 bases, with 11 bases lying between them. Germline V gives CDR1 SGHAT, CDR2 FQNNGV.

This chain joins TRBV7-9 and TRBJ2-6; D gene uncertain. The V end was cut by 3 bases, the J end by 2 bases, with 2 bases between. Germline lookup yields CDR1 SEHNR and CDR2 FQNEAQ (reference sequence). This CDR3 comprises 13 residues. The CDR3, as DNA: TGTGCCAGCAGCTTGGCTGGGGCCAACGTCCTGACTTTC. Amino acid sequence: CASSLAGANVLTF.

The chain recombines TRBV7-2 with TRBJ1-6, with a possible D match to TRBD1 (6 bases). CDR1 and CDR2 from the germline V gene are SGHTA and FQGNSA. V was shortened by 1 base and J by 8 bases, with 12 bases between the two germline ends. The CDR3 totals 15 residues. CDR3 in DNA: TGTGCCAGCAGCTTAGGGCAGGGGATTGATTCACCCCTCCACTTT. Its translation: CASSLGQGIDSPLHF.

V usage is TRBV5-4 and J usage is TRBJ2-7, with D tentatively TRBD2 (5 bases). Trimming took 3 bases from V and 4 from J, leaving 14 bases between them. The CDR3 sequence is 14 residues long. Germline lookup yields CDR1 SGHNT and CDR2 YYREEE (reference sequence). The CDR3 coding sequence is TGTGCCAGCAGCTCGCCCGAGGGCGCTTACGAGCAGTACTTC. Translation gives CASSSPEGAYEQYF.

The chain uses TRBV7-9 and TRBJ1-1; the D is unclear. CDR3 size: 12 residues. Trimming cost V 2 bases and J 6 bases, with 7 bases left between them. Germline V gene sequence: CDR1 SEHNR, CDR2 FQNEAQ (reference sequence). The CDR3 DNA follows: TGTGCCAGCAGCTTAAGTGTCTCTGAAGCTTTCTTT. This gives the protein CASSLSVSEAFF.

The CDR3 coding sequence is TGTGCCAGTAGTATCCCCACTAGCGGGATTTTAGGGGCCAAAAACATTCAGTACTTC. Translated: CASSIPTSGILGAKNIQYF. This chain uses TRBV19 with TRBJ2-4, with 10 bases fitting TRBD2. The germline CDR1 and CDR2 sequences are LNHDA and SQIVND (reference sequence). With V trimmed by 3 bases and J by 1 base, 12 bases remained unmatched. The CDR3 totals 19 residues. Full variable domain (rest looked up from reference TRBV19 and TRBJ2-4): DGGITQSPKYLFRKEGQNVTLSCEQNLNHDAMYWYRQDPGQGLRLIYYSQIVNDFQKGDIAEGYSVSREKKESFPLTVTSAQKNPTAFYLCASSIPTSGILGAKNIQYFGAGTRLSVL.

The CDR3 is CASSLGQGAGTDTQYF. As DNA, the CDR3 is TGTGCCAGCAGCTTAGGACAGGGCGCCGGCACAGATACGCAGTATTTT. The V gene is TRBV7-6, the J gene TRBJ2-3, with 7 bases aligning to TRBD1. The J segment lost 1 base and the V segment lost 1 base, leaving 5 bases of the junction unmatched. The CDR3 contains 16 residues. Germline V gives CDR1 SGHVS, CDR2 FNYEAQ.